This TCR beta chain was observed in a study of cytomegalovirus exposure and HLA in healthy donors. Germline V gene lookup returns CDR1 MDHEN and CDR2 SYDVKM. The V gene end was trimmed by 5 bases and the J gene end by 8 bases; junction bases not matched to a gene: 3. The CDR3 is made up of 12 amino acids. PCR amplification relied on 60 Vbeta primers (plus 13 Jbeta primers). Measured with immunoSEQ multiplex PCR; TCRdb has only the in-frame clones, and not every one. The repertoire holds 150,000 to 200,000 clones, about 70% seen once, with less than 3% in the top ten. The chain employs TRBV28 and TRBJ2-1; 7 positions match TRBD1. The clonotype was recovered from a woman aged 40 to 50 in good health and CMV-seropositive. The specimen sequenced was PBMCs. The CDR3 loop reads CASSLTGDEQFF. The CDR3 DNA follows: TGTGCCAGCAGTCTTACAGGGGATGAGCAGTTCTTC.